The 31 T cell receptor beta chains presented below share a single source sample, sequenced in a study of cytotoxic CD8 clonotypes in ibrutinib-treated CLL. Profiling relied on immunoSEQ multiplex PCR, and the TCRdb table lists in-frame clones only, not all of them. The data show about 60,000 clones, 56% seen once. Sequencing was performed on PBMCs, taken after 24 months of ibrutinib treatment. The receptors were sampled from a human donor with chronic lymphocytic leukemia.

Points on this clone: Different DNA sequences within this sample yield the same CDR3. The chain couples TRBV14 to TRBJ2-2; 13 bases agree with TRBD2. V trimming: 4 bases; J trimming: 6 bases; junction bases outside the gene matches: 5. This CDR3 comprises 16 residues. Germline lookup yields CDR1 SGHDN and CDR2 FVKESK. The CDR3 bases are TGTGCCAGCAGCCCCCGACTAGCGGGGGGATCCGGGGAGCTGTTTTTT. As protein: CASSPRLAGGSGELFF.

This CDR3 reads CASRESGQAPTGYTF. The CDR3 nucleotides are TGTGCCAGCAGAGAGAGTGGGCAGGCCCCTACGGGCTACACCTTC. The chain is built from TRBV6-5 and TRBJ1-2; D is unclear. The CDR3 has 15 residues. Germline CDR1 and CDR2: MNHEY and SVGAGI. V was cut by 6 bases and J by 8 bases, with 22 bases left in between.

The genes are TRBV7-9 and TRBJ1-3; no definite D call. Germline V gene data show CDR1 as SEHNR and CDR2 as FQNEAQ (reference sequence). The CDR3 runs 14 residues. V dropped 5 bases and J dropped 9 bases, with 17 bases sitting between them. CDR3 sequence (DNA): TGTGCCAGCAGCCCAGGTGGTAACTGGGGCACCATATATTTT. Translating it yields CASSPGGNWGTIYF.

Concerning this clone: Compared with germline, one end of the junction differs, possibly owing to a read error. The chain recombines TRBV7-2 with TRBJ2-5; D remains unclear. The germline V gene encodes CDR1 SGHTA and CDR2 FQGNSA. The CDR3 loop spans 11 amino acids. The CDR3: CASSLGPPTNF. The CDR3 coding sequence is TGTGCCAGCAGCTTAGGGCCCCCGACAAACTTC.

V gene TRBV6-5 combines with J gene TRBJ2-7; TRBD2 agrees at 11 bases. Germline V CDR1 and CDR2: MNHEY, SVGAGI. V trimming: 6 bases; J trimming: 3 bases; junction bases outside the gene matches: 7. This CDR3 comprises 15 residues. The CDR3 coding sequence is TGTGCCAGCAGATCCGGGACTAGCGGAAGCTACGAGCAGTACTTC. Encoded protein: CASRSGTSGSYEQYF.

Of note for this clone: A far larger clone is one nucleotide away, so this likely arose from a read error. V gene TRBV28 combines with J gene TRBJ1-6; weak D call: TRBD1 (5 bases). Germline CDR1 reads MDHEN; CDR2 reads SYDVKM. The CDR3 extends over 16 amino acids. V was pared by 2 bases and J by 7 bases, with 15 bases between. The DNA for the CDR3 is TGTGCCAGCAGTTTAGGGGCGAGGAGGTGGAATTCACCCCTCCACTTT. Translating gives CASSLGARRWNSPLHF.

This chain uses TRBV7-6 with TRBJ2-5, with 11 bases lining up with TRBD1. This CDR3 comprises 15 residues. Germline V gene lookup returns CDR1 SGHVS and CDR2 FNYEAQ. The trim removed 2 bases at V and 4 bases at J, leaving 3 bases unmatched. The CDR3 spells CASSLSGTGGETQYF. The CDR3 nucleotides are TGTGCCAGCAGCTTAAGCGGGACAGGGGGAGAGACCCAGTACTTC.

CDR3 protein: CASSLGRNYEQYF. The CDR3 bases are TGCGCCAGCAGCCTAGGACGCAACTACGAGCAGTACTTC. V is TRBV5-1 and J is TRBJ2-7; no clear D. The V end lost 4 bases, the J end lost 3 bases, and 11 bases lay between the germline ends. The germline V gene encodes CDR1 SGHRS and CDR2 YFSETQ. The CDR3 extends over 13 amino acids. Looking up the rest from reference TRBV5-1 and TRBJ2-7 gives the full variable domain: KAGVTQTPRYLIKTRGQQVTLSCSPISGHRSVSWYQQTPGQGLQFLFEYFSETQRNKGNFPGRFSGRQFSNSRSEMNVSTLELGDSALYLCASSLGRNYEQYFGPGTRLTVT.

The chain recombines TRBV27 with TRBJ1-2; TRBD1 is a possible D gene (5 bases). The CDR3 is 16 residues long. From germline, CDR1 is MNHEY and CDR2 SMNVEV (reference sequence). Trimming took 7 bases from V and 7 from J, leaving 25 bases between them. The CDR3 region is CASTPNPRGGAGGYTF. CDR3 DNA sequence: TGTGCCAGCACTCCAAACCCGCGGGGCGGGGCGGGTGGCTACACCTTC.

This chain links TRBV7-9 with TRBJ2-2, with D unclear. CDR1 and CDR2 (germline): SEHNR, FQNEAQ (reference sequence). Trimming left V 1 base short and J 7 bases short, with 13 bases between. There are 15 residues in the CDR3. CDR3 DNA sequence: TGTGCCAGCAGCTTAGGTTCAGGCGCCCTCGGGGAGCTGTTTTTT. Protein sequence: CASSLGSGALGELFF.

This clone was picked up a small number of times. The gene calls are TRBV7-2 and TRBJ1-5; no definite D call. V lost 5 bases and J lost 2, with 13 bases in between. Germline lookup yields CDR1 SGHTA and CDR2 FQGNSA. This CDR3 region has 15 residues. The CDR3 is CASSQDPHGNQPQHF. CDR3 sequence (DNA): TGTGCCAGCAGCCAGGACCCTCACGGCAATCAGCCCCAGCATTTT.

With respect to this clone: Just one base apart from a much larger clone, this may be a read error. The CDR3 loop reads CASSVLVAITGANVLTF. The CDR3 coding sequence is TGTGCCAGCAGTGTCCTAGTTGCCATAACTGGGGCCAACGTCCTGACTTTC. The rearrangement joins TRBV6-1 to TRBJ2-6, with D uncertain. Trimming removed 4 bases at V and 2 bases at J, with 15 bases between. The germline CDR1 and CDR2 sequences are MNHNS and SASEGT. The CDR3 is 17 amino acids.

The table lists this clone with many counts. This chain joins TRBV2 and TRBJ2-1; D ambiguous. The V and J ends lost 7 bases and 6 bases respectively, with 10 bases between them. This CDR3 has 12 residues. The germline gives CDR1 SNHLY, CDR2 FYNNEI. Written as DNA, the CDR3 is TGTGCCAGCACCGTTGACGGCAATGAGCAGTTCTTC. This codes for CASTVDGNEQFF.

CDR3 protein: CASSLGNYYEQYV. CDR3 in DNA: TGTGCCAGCAGCCTCGGGAACTACTACGAGCAGTACGTC. V and J are TRBV6-5 and TRBJ2-7, with D possibly TRBD2 on 5 matching bases. V was trimmed by 6 bases and J by 3 bases, leaving 12 bases between them. The CDR3 contains 13 residues. Germline CDR1 and CDR2: MNHEY and SVGAGI.

CDR3 amino acids: CASTLQGLTEAFF. CDR3 sequence (DNA): TGTGCCAGCACCTTACAGGGGCTCACTGAAGCTTTCTTT. The genes are TRBV6-1 and TRBJ1-1; 7 bases fit TRBD1. Trimming at V came to 7 bases and at J to 4 bases, leaving 6 bases not matched to a gene. The germline CDR1 and CDR2 sequences are MNHNS and SASEGT. This CDR3 spans 13 amino acids.

V gene TRBV10-1 combines with J gene TRBJ2-3; unclear D gene. V lost 0 bases and J lost 0, with 10 bases in between. Germline V lookup: CDR1 WNHNN, CDR2 SYGVQD (reference sequence). This CDR3 is 16 amino acids long. The CDR3: CASSESFRTSTDTQYF. The CDR3, as DNA: TGCGCCAGCAGTGAGTCGTTCCGTACTAGCACAGATACGCAGTATTTT.

The chain joins TRBV6-1 to TRBJ1-5; 7 bases line up with TRBD1. Germline V gene sequence: CDR1 MNHNS, CDR2 SASEGT. Trimming removed 6 bases from V and 7 bases from J; junction bases left unmatched: 6. There are 13 residues in the CDR3. The CDR3 loop is CASRNRGEQPQHF. In DNA, the CDR3 is TGTGCCAGCAGAAACAGGGGTGAACAGCCCCAGCATTTT.

The rearrangement uses TRBV19 and TRBJ1-4; D remains ambiguous. The CDR3 spans 13 residues. V lost 9 bases and J lost 0, with 8 bases in between. The V gene's germline CDR1 is LNHDA and CDR2 SQIVND (reference sequence). As DNA, the CDR3 is TGTGCCAGCAGAGGTGCAACTAATGAAAAACTGTTTTTT. It encodes CASRGATNEKLFF.

This clone was seen only once. Other DNA sequences in this specimen translate into the identical CDR3. The rearrangement joins TRBV10-3 to TRBJ1-3; D gene ambiguous. From germline, CDR1 is ENHRY and CDR2 SYGVKD. This CDR3 comprises 12 residues. V lost 5 bases and J lost 4, with 6 bases in between. The CDR3 region is CAISLSGNTIYF. The DNA of the CDR3 is TGTGCCATCAGTCTTTCCGGAAACACCATATATTTT.

The genes are TRBV5-4 and TRBJ1-2; D unresolved. From germline, CDR1 is SGHNT and CDR2 YYREEE (reference sequence). V lost 0 bases and J 3 bases, leaving 6 bases between the germline ends. CDR3 length: 13 amino acids. CDR3: CASSLGEDYGYTF. The CDR3 DNA is TGTGCCAGCAGCTTGGGTGAGGACTATGGCTACACCTTC.

This clone was picked up a small number of times. The chain recombines TRBV6-5 with TRBJ2-7; TRBD2 is a possible D gene (5 bases). V lost 4 bases and J lost 0, with 7 bases in between. Per the germline V gene, CDR1 is MNHEY and CDR2 is SVGAGI. The CDR3 sequence is 13 residues long. CDR3 protein: CASSLGSSYEQYF. In nucleotides, the CDR3 is TGTGCCAGCAGTTTGGGGAGCTCCTACGAGCAGTACTTC.

The V and J genes are TRBV10-2 and TRBJ1-1, with a possible D match to TRBD1 (6 bases). The CDR3 runs 13 residues. Deletions cut 6 bases from V and 4 bases from J, with 12 bases between. Germline-derived CDR1 and CDR2 are WSHSY and SAAADI. CDR3 sequence reads: CASRLQGGTEAFF. CDR3 nucleotide sequence: TGCGCCAGCAGGTTACAGGGAGGCACTGAAGCTTTCTTT.

CDR3 bases: TGTGCCAGTACAGACTACAATCAGCCCCAGCATTTT. This gives the protein CASTDYNQPQHF. The chain couples TRBV6-5 to TRBJ1-5; D unclear. Germline CDR1 is MNHEY and CDR2 is SVGAGI. CDR3 length equals 12 residues. V was shortened by 9 bases and J by 3 bases, with 9 bases between the two germline ends.

CDR3 coding DNA: TGTGCCATCAGTGGCGGGCGCTCCTACAATGAGCAGTTCTTC. Translated: CAISGGRSYNEQFF. The genes are TRBV10-3 and TRBJ2-1; D possibly corresponds to TRBD2 (5 bases). CDR3 length equals 14 residues. The V end was cut by 4 bases, the J end by 0 bases, with 7 bases between. Germline V gives CDR1 ENHRY, CDR2 SYGVKD.

This chain links TRBV6-5 with TRBJ1-5, with D unresolved. CDR1 is MNHEY and CDR2 is SVGAGI in the germline V gene. The CDR3 runs to 13 residues. V lost 6 bases to trimming and J lost 2 bases, with 8 bases between them. CDR3 amino acids: CASRGFGNQPQHF. CDR3 in DNA: TGTGCCAGCAGAGGTTTCGGCAATCAGCCCCAGCATTTT.

The rearrangement joins TRBV7-8 to TRBJ1-1; 10 bases are a match to TRBD1. Germline values: CDR1 SGHVS, CDR2 FQNEAQ. V lost 5 bases, J lost 1 base, and 7 bases stayed unmatched. The CDR3 length is 16 residues. This CDR3 reads CASSPWDRGRNTEAFF. For the CDR3, the DNA is TGTGCCAGCAGCCCCTGGGACAGGGGAAGGAACACTGAAGCTTTCTTT.

The chain uses TRBV6-6 and TRBJ2-1; maybe TRBD1 (5 bases). Trimming pared 6 bases from V and 3 bases from J, leaving 15 bases between. The germline V gene encodes CDR1 MNHNY and CDR2 SVGAGI (reference sequence). This CDR3 is built from 15 residues. The DNA for the CDR3 is TGTGCCAGCAGCCAACCAGGGATCTTCTACAATGAGCAGTTCTTC. Its protein product is CASSQPGIFYNEQFF.

The chain is built from TRBV5-1 and TRBJ2-1, with no clear D. V gave up 0 bases and J gave up 6 bases, with 16 bases separating them. The CDR3 covers 16 residues. The germline gives CDR1 SGHRS, CDR2 YFSETQ. The CDR3 protein is CASSLASLPVFNEQFF. The CDR3 nucleotides are TGCGCCAGCAGCTTGGCCTCACTACCTGTCTTCAATGAGCAGTTCTTC. The full variable domain, its missing parts supplied by reference TRBV5-1 and TRBJ2-1, is KAGVTQTPRYLIKTRGQQVTLSCSPISGHRSVSWYQQTPGQGLQFLFEYFSETQRNKGNFPGRFSGRQFSNSRSEMNVSTLELGDSALYLCASSLASLPVFNEQFFGPGTRLTVL.

The table lists this clone with a few counts. V is TRBV7-2 and J is TRBJ2-3; possibly TRBD1 or TRBD2 for D (5 bases each). The ends were cut back, 5 bases at V and 3 bases at J, with 15 bases in the middle. The germline V gene encodes CDR1 SGHTA and CDR2 FQGNSA. The CDR3 is made up of 15 amino acids. The CDR3 nucleotides are TGTGCCAGCAGCCATCGGGGCGGACTGACAGATACGCAGTATTTT. It encodes CASSHRGGLTDTQYF.

This clone occurred a few times. This rearrangement joins TRBV4-1 to TRBJ2-7; a possible D gene is TRBD2 (6 bases). The CDR3 consists of 13 residues. Germline assignment: CDR1 MGHRA and CDR2 YSYEKL. Trimming shortened V by 0 bases and J by 4 bases, and 7 bases separated the two germline ends. The CDR3 DNA reads TGCGCCAGCAGCCAAGAGGAGGGGTACGAGCAGTACGTC. Translation gives CASSQEEGYEQYV.

Here the CDR3 DNA reads TGTGCCAGCAGCTTAGCGGGGACAACTAACTATGGCTACACCTTC. Its translation: CASSLAGTTNYGYTF. The chain carries TRBV7-8 and TRBJ1-2; D perhaps matches TRBD1 (6 bases). The V end lost 0 bases, the J end lost 0 bases, and 8 bases lay between the germline ends. Germline CDR1 and CDR2: SGHVS and FQNEAQ. The CDR3 extends over 15 amino acids.